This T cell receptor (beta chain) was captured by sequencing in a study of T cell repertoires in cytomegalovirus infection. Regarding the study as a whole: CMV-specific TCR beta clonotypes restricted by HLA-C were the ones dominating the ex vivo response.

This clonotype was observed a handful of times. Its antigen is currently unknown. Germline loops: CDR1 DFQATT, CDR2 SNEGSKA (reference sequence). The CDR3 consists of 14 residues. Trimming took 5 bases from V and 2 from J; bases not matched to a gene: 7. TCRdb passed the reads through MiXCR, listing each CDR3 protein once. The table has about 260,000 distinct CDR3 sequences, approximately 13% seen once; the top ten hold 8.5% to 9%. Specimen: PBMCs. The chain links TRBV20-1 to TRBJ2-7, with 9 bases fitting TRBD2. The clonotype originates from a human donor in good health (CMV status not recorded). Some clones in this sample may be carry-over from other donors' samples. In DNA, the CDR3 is TGCAGTGCTCCTAGCGGGAAGGGTCCCTACGAGCAGTACTTC. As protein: CSAPSGKGPYEQYF.